The 5 T cell receptor beta chains listed next were all sequenced from one sample in a study of CD8+ T cells in alopecia areata (dated by TCRdb to between 2017 and 2018). The meaning of the sample's treatment or condition label: oral pan-JAK inhibitor, 5-10 mg twice daily. The library came from the immunoSEQ multiplex PCR assay. RNA was extracted from all samples and reverse transcribed into cDNA as template for TCR sequencing. TCRdb carries this immuneACCESS record with in-frame sequences only. Its versions omit some clonotypes, under half of them owing to an unresolved V gene in the studies checked, with the rest unexplained. Across this sample there are about 210,000 clones, with approximately 65% seen only once. 0.95% to 1.5% of the sample goes to the ten largest clones. The sample was CD4+ T cells sorted from blood, taken at approximately week 45, from a patient treated with tofacitinib. These receptors originate from a human donor with alopecia areata.

The chain carries TRBV29-1 and TRBJ1-1; D ambiguous. Trimming took off 3 bases at V and 1 base at J, with 9 bases between the two ends. This CDR3 is 13 amino acids long. In germline, CDR1 is SQVTM, CDR2 ANQGSEA. The CDR3 region has the DNA TGCAGCGTTGACCCGACGGGGAACACTGAAGCTTTCTTT. Its translation is CSVDPTGNTEAFF.

The J gene is TRBJ1-4, the V gene TRBV23-1; D call uncertain. TRBV23-1 is an ORF; its function is uncertain. Trimming left V 4 bases short and J 4 bases short, with 16 bases between. This CDR3 has 16 residues. CDR3 protein: CASSLNPGGDNEKLFF. In nucleotides, the CDR3 is TGCGCCAGCAGTCTAAACCCCGGAGGAGATAATGAAAAACTGTTTTTT.

This clone turned up a few times. V usage is TRBV28 and J usage is TRBJ1-1; D unclear. The CDR3 covers 12 residues. Looked up from germline, CDR1 is MDHEN and CDR2 is SYDVKM. V lost 8 bases to trimming and J lost 10 bases, with 17 bases between them. CDR3 region: CASQVGKSGAFF. As DNA, the CDR3 is TGTGCCAGCCAAGTTGGGAAAAGTGGAGCTTTCTTT.

With respect to this clone: The sample contains more than one DNA sequence encoding this CDR3. The genes are TRBV29-1 and TRBJ1-1; no clear D gene. CDR1 is SQVTM, CDR2 ANQGSEA, per germline. Trimming removed 4 bases at V and 1 base at J, with 10 bases between. The CDR3 totals 13 residues. The CDR3 loop is CSVVAPQNTEAFF. CDR3 sequence (DNA): TGCAGCGTTGTGGCGCCCCAGAACACTGAAGCTTTCTTT.

The sample holds a few counts of this clone. J is TRBJ1-2 and V is TRBV29-1; D not certain. The CDR3 spans 13 residues. V was trimmed by 0 bases and J by 1 base, leaving 6 bases between them. The germline gives CDR1 SQVTM, CDR2 ANQGSEA. The CDR3 loop reads CSVEDSYNYGYTF. The CDR3 DNA reads as TGCAGCGTTGAAGACAGTTATAACTATGGCTACACCTTC.